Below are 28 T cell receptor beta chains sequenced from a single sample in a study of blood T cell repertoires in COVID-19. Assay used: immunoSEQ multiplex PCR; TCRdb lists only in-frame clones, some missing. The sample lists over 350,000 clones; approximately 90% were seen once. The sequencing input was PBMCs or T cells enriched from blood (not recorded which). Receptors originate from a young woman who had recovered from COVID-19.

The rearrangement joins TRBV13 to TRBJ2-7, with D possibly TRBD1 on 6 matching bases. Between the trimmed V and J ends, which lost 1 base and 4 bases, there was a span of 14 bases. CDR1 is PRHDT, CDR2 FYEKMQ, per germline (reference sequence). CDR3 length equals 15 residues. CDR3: CASSLALNREYEQYF. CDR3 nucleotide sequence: TGTGCCAGCAGCTTAGCTCTGAACAGGGAATACGAGCAGTACTTC. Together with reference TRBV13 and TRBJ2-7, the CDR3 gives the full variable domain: AAGVIQSPRHLIKEKRETATLKCYPIPRHDTVYWYQQGPGQDPQFLISFYEKMQSDKGSIPDRFSAQQFSDYHSELNMSSLELGDSALYFCASSLALNREYEQYFGPGTRLTVT.

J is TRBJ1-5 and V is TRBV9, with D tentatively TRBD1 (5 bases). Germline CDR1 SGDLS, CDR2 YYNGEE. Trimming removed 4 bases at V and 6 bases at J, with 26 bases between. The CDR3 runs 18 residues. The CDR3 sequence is CASSPPPGLAGKGQPQHF. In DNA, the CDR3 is TGTGCCAGCAGCCCCCCGCCAGGGTTAGCAGGGAAAGGTCAGCCCCAGCATTTT.

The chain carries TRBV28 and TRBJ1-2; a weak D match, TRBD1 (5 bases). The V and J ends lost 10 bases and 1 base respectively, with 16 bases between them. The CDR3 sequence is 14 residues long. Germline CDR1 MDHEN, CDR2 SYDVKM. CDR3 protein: CATMGGGHNYGYTF. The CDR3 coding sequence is TGTGCCACCATGGGGGGTGGCCATAACTATGGCTACACCTTC.

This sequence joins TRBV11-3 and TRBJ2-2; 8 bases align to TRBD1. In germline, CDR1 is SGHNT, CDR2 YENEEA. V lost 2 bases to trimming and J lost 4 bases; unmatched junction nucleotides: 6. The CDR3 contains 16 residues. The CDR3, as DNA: TGTGCCAGCAGCTTAACAGGACAGGGTACCACCGGGGAGCTGTTTTTT. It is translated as CASSLTGQGTTGELFF.

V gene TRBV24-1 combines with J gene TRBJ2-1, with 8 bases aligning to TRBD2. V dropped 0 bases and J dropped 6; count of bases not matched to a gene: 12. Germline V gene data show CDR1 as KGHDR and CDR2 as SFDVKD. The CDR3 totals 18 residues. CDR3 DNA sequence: TGTGCCACCAGTGATTTGCGCTATGGACTAGCCGACAGCAATGAGCAGTTCTTC. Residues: CATSDLRYGLADSNEQFF.

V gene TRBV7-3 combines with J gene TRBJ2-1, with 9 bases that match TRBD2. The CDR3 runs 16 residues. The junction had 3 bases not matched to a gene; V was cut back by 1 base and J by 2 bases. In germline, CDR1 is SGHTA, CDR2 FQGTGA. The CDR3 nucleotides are TGTGCCAGCAGCTTAATTCTAGCGGGGCCCTACAATGAGCAGTTCTTC. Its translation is CASSLILAGPYNEQFF.

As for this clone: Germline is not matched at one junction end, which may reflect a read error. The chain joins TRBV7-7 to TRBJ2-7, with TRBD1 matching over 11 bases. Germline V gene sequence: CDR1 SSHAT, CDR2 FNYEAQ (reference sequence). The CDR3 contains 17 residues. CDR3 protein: CASSLGAAGTGGYEQYF. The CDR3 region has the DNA TGTGCTAGCAGCTTGGGGGCGGCCGGGACAGGGGGCTACGAGCAGTACTTC. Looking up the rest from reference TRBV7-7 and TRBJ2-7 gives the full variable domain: GAGVSQSPRYKVTKRGQDVTLRCDPISSHATLYWYQQALGQGPEFLTYFNYEAQPDKSGLPSDRFSAERPEGSISTLTIQRTEQRDSAMYRCASSLGAAGTGGYEQYFGPGTRLTVT.

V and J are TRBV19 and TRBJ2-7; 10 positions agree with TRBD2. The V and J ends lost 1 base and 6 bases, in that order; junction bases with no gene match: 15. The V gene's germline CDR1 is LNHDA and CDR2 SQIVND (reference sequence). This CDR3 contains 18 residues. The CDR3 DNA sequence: TGTGCCAGTAGTATAGTGGCTAGCGGGGGAACATTCTGGAGCGAGCAGTACTTC. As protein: CASSIVASGGTFWSEQYF.

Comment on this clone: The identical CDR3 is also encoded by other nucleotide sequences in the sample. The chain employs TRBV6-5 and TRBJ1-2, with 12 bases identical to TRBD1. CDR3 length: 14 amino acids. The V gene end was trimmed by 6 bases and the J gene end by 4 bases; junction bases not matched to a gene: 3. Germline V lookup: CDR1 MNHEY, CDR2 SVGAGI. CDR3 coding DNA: TGTGCCAGCAGGGGGACAGGGGGCGTCTATGGCTACACCTTC. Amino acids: CASRGTGGVYGYTF.

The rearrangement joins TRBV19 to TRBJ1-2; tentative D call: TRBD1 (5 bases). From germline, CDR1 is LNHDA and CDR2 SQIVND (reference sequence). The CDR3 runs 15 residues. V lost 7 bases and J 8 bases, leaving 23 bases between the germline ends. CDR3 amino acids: CASTHRREGSFGYTF. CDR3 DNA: TGTGCCAGTACCCATAGGCGGGAGGGGAGTTTCGGCTACACCTTC. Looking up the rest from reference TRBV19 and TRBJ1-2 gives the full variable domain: DGGITQSPKYLFRKEGQNVTLSCEQNLNHDAMYWYRQDPGQGLRLIYYSQIVNDFQKGDIAEGYSVSREKKESFPLTVTSAQKNPTAFYLCASTHRREGSFGYTFGSGTRLTVV.

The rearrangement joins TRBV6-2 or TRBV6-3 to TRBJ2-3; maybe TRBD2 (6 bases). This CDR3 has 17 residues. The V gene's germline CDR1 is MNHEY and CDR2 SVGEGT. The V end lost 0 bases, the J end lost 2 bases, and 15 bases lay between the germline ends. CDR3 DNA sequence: TGTGCCAGCAGTTACTCGATATCGGCGGGGACCACAGATACGCAGTATTTT. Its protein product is CASSYSISAGTTDTQYF.

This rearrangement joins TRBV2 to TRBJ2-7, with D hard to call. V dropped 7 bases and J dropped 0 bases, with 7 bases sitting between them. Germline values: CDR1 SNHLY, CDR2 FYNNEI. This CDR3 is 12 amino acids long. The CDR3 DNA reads TGTGCCAGCAACGAGCACTCCTACGAGCAGTACTTC. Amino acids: CASNEHSYEQYF. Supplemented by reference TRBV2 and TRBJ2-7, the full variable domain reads EPEVTQTPSHQVTQMGQEVILRCVPISNHLYFYWYRQILGQKVEFLVSFYNNEISEKSEIFDDQFSVERPDGSNFTLKIRSTKLEDSAMYFCASNEHSYEQYFGPGTRLTVT.

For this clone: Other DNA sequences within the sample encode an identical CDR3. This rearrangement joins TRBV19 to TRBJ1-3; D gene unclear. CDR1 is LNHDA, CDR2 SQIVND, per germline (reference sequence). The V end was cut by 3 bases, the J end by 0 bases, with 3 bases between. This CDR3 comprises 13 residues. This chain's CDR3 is CASSILSGNTIYF. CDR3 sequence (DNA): TGTGCCAGTAGTATTCTCTCTGGAAACACCATATATTTT.

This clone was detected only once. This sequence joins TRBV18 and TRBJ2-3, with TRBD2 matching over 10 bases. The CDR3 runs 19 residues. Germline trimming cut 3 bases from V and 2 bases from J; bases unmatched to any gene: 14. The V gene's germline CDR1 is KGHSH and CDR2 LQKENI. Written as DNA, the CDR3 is TGTGCCAGCTCACCTCCCGTGCTATTAGCGGGGGGAACCACAGATACGCAGTATTTT. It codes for CASSPPVLLAGGTTDTQYF.

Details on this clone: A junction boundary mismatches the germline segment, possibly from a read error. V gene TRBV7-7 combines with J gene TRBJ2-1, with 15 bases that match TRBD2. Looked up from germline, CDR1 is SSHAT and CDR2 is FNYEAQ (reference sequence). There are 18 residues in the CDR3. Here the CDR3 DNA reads TGTGCTAGCAGCCTGGGACTAGCGGGGGGTAGCTCCTACAATGAGCAGTTCTTC. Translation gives CASSLGLAGGSSYNEQFF.

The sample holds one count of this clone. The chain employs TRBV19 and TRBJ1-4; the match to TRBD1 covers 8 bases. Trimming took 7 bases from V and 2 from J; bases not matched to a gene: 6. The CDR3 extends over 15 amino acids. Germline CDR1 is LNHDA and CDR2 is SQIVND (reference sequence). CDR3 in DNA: TGTGCCAGTAAAAGCACAGGGGGTACTAATGAAAAACTGTTTTTT. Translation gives CASKSTGGTNEKLFF.

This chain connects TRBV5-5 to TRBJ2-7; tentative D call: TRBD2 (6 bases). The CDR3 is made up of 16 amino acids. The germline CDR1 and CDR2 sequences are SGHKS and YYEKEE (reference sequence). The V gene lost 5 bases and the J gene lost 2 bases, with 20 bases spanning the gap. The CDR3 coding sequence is TGTGCCAGCAGTCGAGGGATAGCGGCCGAAACCTACGAGCAGTACTTC. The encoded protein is CASSRGIAAETYEQYF. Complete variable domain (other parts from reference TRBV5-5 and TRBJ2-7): DAGVTQSPTHLIKTRGQQVTLRCSPISGHKSVSWYQQVLGQGPQFIFQYYEKEERGRGNFPDRFSARQFPNYSSELNVNALLLGDSALYLCASSRGIAAETYEQYFGPGTRLTVT.

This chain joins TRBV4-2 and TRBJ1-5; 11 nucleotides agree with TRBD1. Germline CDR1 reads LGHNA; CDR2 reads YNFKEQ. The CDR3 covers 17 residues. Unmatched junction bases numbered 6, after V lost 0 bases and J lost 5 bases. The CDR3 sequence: CASSQDGQGALYQPQHF. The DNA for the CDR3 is TGTGCCAGCAGCCAAGACGGACAGGGGGCTTTGTATCAGCCCCAGCATTTT.

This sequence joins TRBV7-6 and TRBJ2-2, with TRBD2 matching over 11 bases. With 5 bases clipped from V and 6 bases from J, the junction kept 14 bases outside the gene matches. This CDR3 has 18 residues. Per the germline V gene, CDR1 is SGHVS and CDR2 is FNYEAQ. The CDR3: CASSPSPLAGGPSGELFF. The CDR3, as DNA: TGTGCCAGCAGCCCTTCCCCCTTAGCGGGGGGGCCGTCCGGGGAGCTGTTTTTT.

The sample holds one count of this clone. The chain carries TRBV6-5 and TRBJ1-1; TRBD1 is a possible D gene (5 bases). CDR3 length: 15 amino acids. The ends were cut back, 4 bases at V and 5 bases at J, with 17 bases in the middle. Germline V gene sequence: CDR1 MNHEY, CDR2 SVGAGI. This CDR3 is CASSSIGFRGTEAFF. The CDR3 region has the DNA TGTGCCAGCAGTTCTATAGGGTTTAGGGGAACTGAAGCTTTCTTT.

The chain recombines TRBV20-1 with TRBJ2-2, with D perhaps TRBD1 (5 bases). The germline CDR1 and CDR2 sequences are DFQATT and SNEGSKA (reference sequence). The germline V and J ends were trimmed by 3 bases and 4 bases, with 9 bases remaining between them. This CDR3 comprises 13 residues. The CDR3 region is CSASRQLTGELFF. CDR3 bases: TGCAGTGCTAGTCGACAGCTCACCGGGGAGCTGTTTTTT.

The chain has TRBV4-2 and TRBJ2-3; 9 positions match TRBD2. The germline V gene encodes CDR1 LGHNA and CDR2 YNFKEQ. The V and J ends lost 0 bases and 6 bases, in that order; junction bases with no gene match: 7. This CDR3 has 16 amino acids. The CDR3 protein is CASSQEGGGVKDTQYF. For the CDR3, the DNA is TGTGCCAGCAGCCAAGAGGGCGGGGGGGTCAAGGATACGCAGTATTTT.

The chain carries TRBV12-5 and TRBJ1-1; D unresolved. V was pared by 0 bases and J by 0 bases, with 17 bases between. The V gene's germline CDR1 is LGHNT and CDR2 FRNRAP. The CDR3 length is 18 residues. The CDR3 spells CASGLVPKKGSMNTEAFF. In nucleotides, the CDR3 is TGTGCTAGTGGTTTGGTTCCGAAAAAAGGGAGCATGAACACTGAAGCTTTCTTT. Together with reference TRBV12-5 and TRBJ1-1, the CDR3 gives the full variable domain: DARVTQTPRHKVTEMGQEVTMRCQPILGHNTVFWYRQTMMQGLELLAYFRNRAPLDDSGMPKDRFSAEMPDATLATLKIQPSEPRDSAVYFCASGLVPKKGSMNTEAFFGQGTRLTVV.

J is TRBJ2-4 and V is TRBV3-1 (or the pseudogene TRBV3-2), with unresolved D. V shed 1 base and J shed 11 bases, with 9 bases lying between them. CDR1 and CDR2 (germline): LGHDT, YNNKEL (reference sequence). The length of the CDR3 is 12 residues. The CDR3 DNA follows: TGTGCCAGCAGCCAAGTTGAACGCGTTCAGTACTTC. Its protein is CASSQVERVQYF.

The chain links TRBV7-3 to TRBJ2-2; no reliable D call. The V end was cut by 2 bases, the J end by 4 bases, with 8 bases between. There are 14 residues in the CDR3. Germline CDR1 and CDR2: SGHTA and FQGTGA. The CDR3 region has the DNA TGTGCCAGCAGCTTAGGCAGTCCCACCGGGGAGCTGTTTTTT. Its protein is CASSLGSPTGELFF.

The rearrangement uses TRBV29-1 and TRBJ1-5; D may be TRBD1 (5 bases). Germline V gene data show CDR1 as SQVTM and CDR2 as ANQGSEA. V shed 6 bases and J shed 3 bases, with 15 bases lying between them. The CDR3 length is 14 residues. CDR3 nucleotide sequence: TGCAGCGTACGCGGGGCAGGCCTCAATCAGCCCCAGCATTTT. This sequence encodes CSVRGAGLNQPQHF.

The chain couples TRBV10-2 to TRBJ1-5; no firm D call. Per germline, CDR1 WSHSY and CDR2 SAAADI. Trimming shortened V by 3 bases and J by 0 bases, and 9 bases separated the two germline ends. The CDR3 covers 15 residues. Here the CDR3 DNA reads TGCGCCAGCAGTGACGGACTTAATAGCAATCAGCCCCAGCATTTT. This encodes CASSDGLNSNQPQHF.

CDR3: CAINPRLGGNYGYTF. The DNA of the CDR3 is TGTGCCATCAACCCTAGGCTGGGAGGAAACTATGGCTACACCTTC. The rearrangement uses TRBV10-3 and TRBJ1-2; D remains unclear. There are 15 residues in the CDR3. V lost 7 bases and J 2 bases, leaving 17 bases between the germline ends. Germline V CDR1 and CDR2: ENHRY, SYGVKD.